This TCR beta chain was identified during a study of blood T cell repertoires in COVID-19. Study at large: The analysed material was cDNA or gDNA that came from T cells, B-cell-depleted T cells, or PBMCs.

Individuals drawn from about two dozen US areas were about 18 to 95 years old. As handled by the study authors: Quantification of nucleated cells was approximated via reference gene primer amplification. Method: immunoSEQ multiplex PCR; TCRdb's copy keeps in-frame clones and lacks some. V and J calls and clone size are given by that table; D and trimming were obtained from the DNA. The table lists about 440,000 clones, 70% to 90% of them singletons, with under 2.5% in the top ten. Trimming shortened V by 4 bases and J by 5 bases, and 11 bases separated the two germline ends. The V gene's germline CDR1 is MGHRA and CDR2 YSYEKL. This CDR3 comprises 14 residues.

This chain joins TRBV4-1 and TRBJ1-4; D possibly corresponds to TRBD1 (6 bases). The material sequenced was PBMCs or T cells enriched from blood (not recorded which). The TCR comes from a woman aged 18 to 35 with acute COVID-19. Here the CDR3 reads CASSRSTGNEKLFF. In DNA, the CDR3 is TGCGCCAGCAGCCGCTCTACAGGGAATGAAAAACTGTTTTTT.